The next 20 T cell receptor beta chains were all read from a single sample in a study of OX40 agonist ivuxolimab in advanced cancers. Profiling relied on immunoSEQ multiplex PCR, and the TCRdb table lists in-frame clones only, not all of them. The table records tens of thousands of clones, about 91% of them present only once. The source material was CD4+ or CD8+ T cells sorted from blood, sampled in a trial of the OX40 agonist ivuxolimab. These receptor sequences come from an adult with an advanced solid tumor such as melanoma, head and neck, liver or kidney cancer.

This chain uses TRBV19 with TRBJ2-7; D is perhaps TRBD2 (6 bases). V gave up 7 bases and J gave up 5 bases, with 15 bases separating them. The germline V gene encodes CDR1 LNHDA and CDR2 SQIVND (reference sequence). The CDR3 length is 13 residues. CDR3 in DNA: TGTGCCAGTACGGGAGAAGTTCCCCACGAGCAGTACTTC. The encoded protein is CASTGEVPHEQYF. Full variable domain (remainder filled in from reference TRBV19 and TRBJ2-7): DGGITQSPKYLFRKEGQNVTLSCEQNLNHDAMYWYRQDPGQGLRLIYYSQIVNDFQKGDIAEGYSVSREKKESFPLTVTSAQKNPTAFYLCASTGEVPHEQYFGPGTRLTVT.

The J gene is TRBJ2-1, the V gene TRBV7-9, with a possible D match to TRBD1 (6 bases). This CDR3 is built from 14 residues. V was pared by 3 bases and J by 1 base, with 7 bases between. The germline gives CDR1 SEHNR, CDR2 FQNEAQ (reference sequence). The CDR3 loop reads CASSFTGSYNEQFF. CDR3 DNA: TGTGCCAGCAGCTTCACAGGGTCCTACAATGAGCAGTTCTTC. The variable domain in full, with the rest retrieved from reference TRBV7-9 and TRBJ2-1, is DTGVSQNPRHKITKRGQNVTFRCDPISEHNRLYWYRQTLGQGPEFLTYFQNEAQLEKSRLLSDRFSAERPKGSFSTLEIQRTEQGDSAMYLCASSFTGSYNEQFFGPGTRLTVL.

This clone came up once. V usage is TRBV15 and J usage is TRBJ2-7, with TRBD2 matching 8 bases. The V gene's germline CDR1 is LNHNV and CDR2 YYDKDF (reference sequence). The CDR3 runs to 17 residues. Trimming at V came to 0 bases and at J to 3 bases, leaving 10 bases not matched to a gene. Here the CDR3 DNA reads TGTGCCACCAGCAGAGATCGTCCGGGACTAGATTTCTACGAGCAGTACTTC. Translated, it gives CATSRDRPGLDFYEQYF.

The CDR3 region is CAWSTPDRSRGNTIYF. CDR3 nucleotides: TGTGCCTGGAGTACCCCTGACAGGTCTCGCGGAAACACCATATATTTT. The rearrangement joins TRBV30 to TRBJ1-3, with D perhaps matching TRBD1 (6 bases). Per germline, CDR1 GTSNPN and CDR2 SVGIG (reference sequence). The V end was cut by 2 bases, the J end by 4 bases, with 18 bases between. The CDR3 sequence is 16 residues long. Together with reference TRBV30 and TRBJ1-3, the CDR3 gives the full variable domain: SQTIHQWPATLVQPVGSPLSLECTVEGTSNPNLYWYRQAAGRGLQLLFYSVGIGQISSEVPQNLSASRPQDRQFILSSKKLLLSDSGFYLCAWSTPDRSRGNTIYFGEGSWLTVV.

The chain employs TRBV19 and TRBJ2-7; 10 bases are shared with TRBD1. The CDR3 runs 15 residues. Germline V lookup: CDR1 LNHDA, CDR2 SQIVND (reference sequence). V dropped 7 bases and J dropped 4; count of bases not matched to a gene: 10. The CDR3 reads CASTLGGTGEYEQYF. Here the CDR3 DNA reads TGTGCCAGTACCCTTGGCGGGACAGGGGAATACGAGCAGTACTTC.

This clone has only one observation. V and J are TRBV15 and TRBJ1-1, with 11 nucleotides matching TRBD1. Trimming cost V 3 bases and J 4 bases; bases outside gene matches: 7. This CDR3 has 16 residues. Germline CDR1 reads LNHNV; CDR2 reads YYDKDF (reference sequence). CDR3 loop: CATSSSRDRGFTEAFF. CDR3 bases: TGTGCCACCAGCAGTTCCCGGGACAGGGGGTTCACTGAAGCTTTCTTT.

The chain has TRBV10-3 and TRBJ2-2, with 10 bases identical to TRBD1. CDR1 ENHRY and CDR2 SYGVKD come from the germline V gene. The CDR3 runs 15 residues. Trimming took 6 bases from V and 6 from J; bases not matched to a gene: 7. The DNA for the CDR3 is TGTGCCATCAGCGAACCGGGACAGGGGCCCGGGGAGCTGTTTTTT. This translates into CAISEPGQGPGELFF.

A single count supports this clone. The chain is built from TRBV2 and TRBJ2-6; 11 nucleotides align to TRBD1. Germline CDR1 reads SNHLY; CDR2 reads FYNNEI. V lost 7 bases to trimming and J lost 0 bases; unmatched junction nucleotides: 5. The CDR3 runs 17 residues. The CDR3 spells CASKGGQGDSGANVLTF. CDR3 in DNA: TGTGCCAGCAAAGGGGGACAGGGGGACTCTGGGGCCAACGTCCTGACTTTC.

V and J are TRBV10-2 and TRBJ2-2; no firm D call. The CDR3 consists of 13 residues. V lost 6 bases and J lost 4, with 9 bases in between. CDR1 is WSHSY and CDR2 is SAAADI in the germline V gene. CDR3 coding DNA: TGCGCCAGCAGGGGGATTGGCACCGGGGAGCTGTTTTTT. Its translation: CASRGIGTGELFF.

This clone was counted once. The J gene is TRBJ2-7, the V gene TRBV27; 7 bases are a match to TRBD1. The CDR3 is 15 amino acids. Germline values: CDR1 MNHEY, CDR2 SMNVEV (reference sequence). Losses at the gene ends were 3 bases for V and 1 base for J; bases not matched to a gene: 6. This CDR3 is CASSFGTELSYEQYF. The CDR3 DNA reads TGTGCCAGCAGTTTCGGGACAGAGCTATCCTACGAGCAGTACTTC.

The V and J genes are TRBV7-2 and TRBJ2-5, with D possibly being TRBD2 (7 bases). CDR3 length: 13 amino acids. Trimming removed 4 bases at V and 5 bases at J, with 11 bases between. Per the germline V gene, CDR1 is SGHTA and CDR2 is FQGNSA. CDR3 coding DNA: TGTGCCAGCAGCTCCGAGGGGGGGGAGACCCAGTACTTC. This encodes CASSSEGGETQYF. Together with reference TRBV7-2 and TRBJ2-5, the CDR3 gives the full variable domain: GAGVSQSPSNKVTEKGKDVELRCDPISGHTALYWYRQSLGQGLEFLIYFQGNSAPDKSGLPSDRFSAERTGGSVSTLTIQRTQQEDSAVYLCASSSEGGETQYFGPGTRLLVL.

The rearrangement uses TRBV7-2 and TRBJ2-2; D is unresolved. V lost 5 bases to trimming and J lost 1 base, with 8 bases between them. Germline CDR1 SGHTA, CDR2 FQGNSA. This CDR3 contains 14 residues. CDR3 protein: CASSIQMNTGELFF. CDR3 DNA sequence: TGTGCCAGCAGCATCCAGATGAACACCGGGGAGCTGTTTTTT.

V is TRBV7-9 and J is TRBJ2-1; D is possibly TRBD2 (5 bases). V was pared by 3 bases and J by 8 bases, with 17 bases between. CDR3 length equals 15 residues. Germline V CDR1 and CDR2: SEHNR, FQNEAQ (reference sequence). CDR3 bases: TGTGCCAGCAGCTTGGTAGCCCCCACGAGGGATGAGCAGTTCTTC. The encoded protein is CASSLVAPTRDEQFF.

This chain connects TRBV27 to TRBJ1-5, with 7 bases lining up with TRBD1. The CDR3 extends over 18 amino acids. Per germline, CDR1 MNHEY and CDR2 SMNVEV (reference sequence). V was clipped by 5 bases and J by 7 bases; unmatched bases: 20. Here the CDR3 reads CASSHQPKTGSLFQPQHF. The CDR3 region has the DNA TGTGCCAGCAGTCACCAGCCCAAGACAGGGAGTTTATTCCAGCCCCAGCATTTT.

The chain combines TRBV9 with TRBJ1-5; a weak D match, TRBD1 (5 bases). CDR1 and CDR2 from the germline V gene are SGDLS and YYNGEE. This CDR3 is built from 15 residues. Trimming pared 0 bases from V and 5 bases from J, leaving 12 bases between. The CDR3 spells CASSVGSGRDQPQHF. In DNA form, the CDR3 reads TGTGCCAGCAGCGTAGGGTCGGGGCGCGATCAGCCCCAGCATTTT.

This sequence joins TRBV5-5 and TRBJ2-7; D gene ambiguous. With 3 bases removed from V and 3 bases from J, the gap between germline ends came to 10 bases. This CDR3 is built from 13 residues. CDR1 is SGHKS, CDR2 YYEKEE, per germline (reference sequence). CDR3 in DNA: TGTGCCAGCAGCTCGAGACCATACTACGAGCAGTACTTC. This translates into CASSSRPYYEQYF.

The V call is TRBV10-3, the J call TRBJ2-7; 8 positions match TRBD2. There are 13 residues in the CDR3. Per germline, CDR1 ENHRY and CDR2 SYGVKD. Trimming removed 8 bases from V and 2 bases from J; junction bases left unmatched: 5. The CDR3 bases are TGTGCCATCTCTGAGCGGGGGCCCTACGAGCAGTACTTC. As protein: CAISERGPYEQYF.

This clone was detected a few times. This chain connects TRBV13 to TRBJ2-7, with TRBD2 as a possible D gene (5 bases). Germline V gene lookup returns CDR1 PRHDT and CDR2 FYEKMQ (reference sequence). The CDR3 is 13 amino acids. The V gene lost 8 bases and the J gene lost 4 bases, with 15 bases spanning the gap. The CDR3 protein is CASLRTGIYEQYF. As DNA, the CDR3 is TGTGCCAGCCTCCGGACGGGGATTTACGAGCAGTACTTC.

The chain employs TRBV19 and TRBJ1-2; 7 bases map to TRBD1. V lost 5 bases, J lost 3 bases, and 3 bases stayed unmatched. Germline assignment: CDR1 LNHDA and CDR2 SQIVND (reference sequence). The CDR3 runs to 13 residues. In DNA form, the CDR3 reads TGTGCCAGTAGTCGGGACAGCGACTATGGCTACACCTTC. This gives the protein CASSRDSDYGYTF.

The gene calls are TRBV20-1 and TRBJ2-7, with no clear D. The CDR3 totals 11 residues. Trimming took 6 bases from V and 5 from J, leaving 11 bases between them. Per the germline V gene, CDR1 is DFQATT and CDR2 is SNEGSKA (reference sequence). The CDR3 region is CSARPQDEQYF. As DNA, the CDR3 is TGCAGTGCCCGCCCCCAGGACGAGCAGTACTTC.